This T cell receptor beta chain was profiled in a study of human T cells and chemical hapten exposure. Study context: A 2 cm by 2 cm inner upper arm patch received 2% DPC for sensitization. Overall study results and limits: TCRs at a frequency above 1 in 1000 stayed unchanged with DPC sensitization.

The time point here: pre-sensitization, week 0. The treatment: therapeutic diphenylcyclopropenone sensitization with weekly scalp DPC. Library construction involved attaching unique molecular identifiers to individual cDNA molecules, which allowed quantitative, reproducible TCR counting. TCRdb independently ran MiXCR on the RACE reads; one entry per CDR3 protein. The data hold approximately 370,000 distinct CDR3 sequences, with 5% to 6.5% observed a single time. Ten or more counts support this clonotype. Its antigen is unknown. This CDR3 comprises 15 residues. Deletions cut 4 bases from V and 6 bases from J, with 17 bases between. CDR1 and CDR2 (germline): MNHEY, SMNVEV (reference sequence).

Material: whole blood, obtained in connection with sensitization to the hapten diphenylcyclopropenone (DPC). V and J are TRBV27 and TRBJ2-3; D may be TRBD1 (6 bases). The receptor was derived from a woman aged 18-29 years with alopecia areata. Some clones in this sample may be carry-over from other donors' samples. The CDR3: CASSSITGSLDTQYF. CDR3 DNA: TGTGCCAGCAGTTCTATTACAGGGTCCCTGGATACGCAGTATTTT.